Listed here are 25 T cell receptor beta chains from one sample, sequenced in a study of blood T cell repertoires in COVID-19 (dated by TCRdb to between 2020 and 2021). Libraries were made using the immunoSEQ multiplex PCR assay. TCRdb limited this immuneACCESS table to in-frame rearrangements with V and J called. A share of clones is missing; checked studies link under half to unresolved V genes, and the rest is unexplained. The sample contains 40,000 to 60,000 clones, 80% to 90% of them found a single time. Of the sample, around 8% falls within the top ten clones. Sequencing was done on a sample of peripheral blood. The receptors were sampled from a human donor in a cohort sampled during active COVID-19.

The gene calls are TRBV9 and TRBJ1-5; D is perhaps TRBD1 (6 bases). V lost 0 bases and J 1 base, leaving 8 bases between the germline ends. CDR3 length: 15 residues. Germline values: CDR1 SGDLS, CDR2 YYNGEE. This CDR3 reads CASSVGTGSNQPQHF. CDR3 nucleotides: TGTGCCAGCAGCGTAGGAACAGGGAGCAATCAGCCCCAGCATTTT. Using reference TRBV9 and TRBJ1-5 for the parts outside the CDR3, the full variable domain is DSGVTQTPKHLITATGQRVTLRCSPRSGDLSVYWYQQSLDQGLQFLIQYYNGEERAKGNILERFSAQQFPDLHSELNLSSLELGDSALYFCASSVGTGSNQPQHFGDGTRLSIL.

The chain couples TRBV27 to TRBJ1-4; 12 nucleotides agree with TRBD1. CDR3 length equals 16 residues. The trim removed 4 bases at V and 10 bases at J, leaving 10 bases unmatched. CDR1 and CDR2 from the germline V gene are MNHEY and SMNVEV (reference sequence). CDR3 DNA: TGTGCCAGCAGTTCCGGGACAGGGGGCGGTAGGGTAAAACTGTTTTTT. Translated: CASSSGTGGGRVKLFF. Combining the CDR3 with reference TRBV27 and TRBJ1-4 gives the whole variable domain EAQVTQNPRYLITVTGKKLTVTCSQNMNHEYMSWYRQDPGLGLRQIYYSMNVEVTDKGDVPEGYKVSRKEKRNFPLILESPSPNQTSLYFCASSSGTGGGRVKLFFGSGTQLSVL.

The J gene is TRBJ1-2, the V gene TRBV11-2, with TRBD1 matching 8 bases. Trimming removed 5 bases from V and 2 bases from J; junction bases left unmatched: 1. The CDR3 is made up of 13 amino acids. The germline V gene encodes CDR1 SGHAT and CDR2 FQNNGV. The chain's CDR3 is CASSGTGNYGYTF. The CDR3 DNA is TGTGCCAGCAGCGGGACAGGCAACTATGGCTACACCTTC.

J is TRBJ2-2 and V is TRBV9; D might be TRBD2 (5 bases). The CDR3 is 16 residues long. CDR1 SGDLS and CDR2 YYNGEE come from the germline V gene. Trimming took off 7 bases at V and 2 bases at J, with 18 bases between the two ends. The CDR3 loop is CASSGWIGSNTGELFF. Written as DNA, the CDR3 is TGTGCCAGCTCAGGTTGGATTGGGAGCAACACCGGGGAGCTGTTTTTT.

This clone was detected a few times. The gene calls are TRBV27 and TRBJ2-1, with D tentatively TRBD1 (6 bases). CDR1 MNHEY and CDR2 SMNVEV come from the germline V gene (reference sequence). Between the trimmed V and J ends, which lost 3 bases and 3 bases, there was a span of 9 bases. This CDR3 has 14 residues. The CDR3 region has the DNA TGTGCCAGCAGTTTGTTACAGGGCTACAATGAGCAGTTCTTC. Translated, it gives CASSLLQGYNEQFF.

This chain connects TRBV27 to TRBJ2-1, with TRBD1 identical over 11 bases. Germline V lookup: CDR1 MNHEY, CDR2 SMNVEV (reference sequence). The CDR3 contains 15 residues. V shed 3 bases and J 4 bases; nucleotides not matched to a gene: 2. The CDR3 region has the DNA TGTGCCAGCAGTTTGGGACAGGGGGGGTACAATGAGCAGTTCTTC. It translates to CASSLGQGGYNEQFF.

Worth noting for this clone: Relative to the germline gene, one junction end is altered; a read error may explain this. CDR3 bases: TGTGCTAGCAGCTTAGCGGTACAGGGCGGAGAGCAGTACTTC. Protein sequence: CASSLAVQGGEQYF. The rearrangement uses TRBV7-7 and TRBJ2-7; D may match TRBD1 or TRBD2 (6 bases each). The germline V gene encodes CDR1 SSHAT and CDR2 FNYEAQ (reference sequence). There are 14 residues in the CDR3.

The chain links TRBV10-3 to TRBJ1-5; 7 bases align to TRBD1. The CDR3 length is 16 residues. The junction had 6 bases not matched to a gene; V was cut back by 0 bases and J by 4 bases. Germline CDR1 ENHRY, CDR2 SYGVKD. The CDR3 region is CAISESEGDSNQPQHF. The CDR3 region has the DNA TGTGCCATCAGTGAGTCGGAGGGGGACAGTAATCAGCCCCAGCATTTT.

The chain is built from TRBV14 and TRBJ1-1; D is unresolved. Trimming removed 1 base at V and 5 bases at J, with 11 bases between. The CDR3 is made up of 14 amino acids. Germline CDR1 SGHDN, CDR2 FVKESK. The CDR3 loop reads CASSQGSGNTEAFF. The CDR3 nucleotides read TGTGCCAGCAGCCAAGGGTCCGGGAATACTGAAGCTTTCTTT.

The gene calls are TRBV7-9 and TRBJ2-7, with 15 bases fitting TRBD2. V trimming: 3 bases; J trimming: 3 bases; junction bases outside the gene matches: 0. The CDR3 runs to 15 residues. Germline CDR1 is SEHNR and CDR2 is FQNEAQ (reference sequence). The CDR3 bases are TGTGCCAGCAGCTTGGGACTAGCGGGAGGCTACGAGCAGTACTTC. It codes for CASSLGLAGGYEQYF.

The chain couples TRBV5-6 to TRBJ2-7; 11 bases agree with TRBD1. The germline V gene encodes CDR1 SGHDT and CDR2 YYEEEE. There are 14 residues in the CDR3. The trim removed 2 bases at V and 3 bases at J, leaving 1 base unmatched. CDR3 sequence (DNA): TGTGCCAGCAGCTTAGGGACAGGGGGCTACGAGCAGTACTTC. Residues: CASSLGTGGYEQYF.

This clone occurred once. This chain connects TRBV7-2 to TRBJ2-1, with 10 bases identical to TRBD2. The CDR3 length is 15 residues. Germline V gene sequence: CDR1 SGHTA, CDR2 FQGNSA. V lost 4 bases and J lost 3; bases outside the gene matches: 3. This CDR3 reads CASSSTSGVYNEQFF. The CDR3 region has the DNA TGTGCCAGCAGCTCTACTAGCGGGGTCTACAATGAGCAGTTCTTC.

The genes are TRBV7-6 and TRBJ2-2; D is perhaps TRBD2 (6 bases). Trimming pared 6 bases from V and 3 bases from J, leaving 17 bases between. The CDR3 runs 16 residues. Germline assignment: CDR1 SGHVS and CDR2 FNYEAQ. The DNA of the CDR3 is TGTGCCAGCAGTCCCCGGGAGATGTCGTACACCGGGGAGCTGTTTTTT. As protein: CASSPREMSYTGELFF.

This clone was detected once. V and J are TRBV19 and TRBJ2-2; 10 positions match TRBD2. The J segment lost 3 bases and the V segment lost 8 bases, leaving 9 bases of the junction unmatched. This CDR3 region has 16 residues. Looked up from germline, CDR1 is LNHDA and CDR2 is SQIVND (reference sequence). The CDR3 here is CASASGRGIDTGELFF. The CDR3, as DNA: TGTGCCAGTGCAAGCGGGAGGGGTATAGACACCGGGGAGCTGTTTTTT.

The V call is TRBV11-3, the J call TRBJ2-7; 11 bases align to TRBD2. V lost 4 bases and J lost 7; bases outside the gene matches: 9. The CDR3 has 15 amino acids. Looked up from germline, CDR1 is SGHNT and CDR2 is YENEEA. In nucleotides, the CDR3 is TGTGCCAGCAGCTCAGGGAGACTAGCGGGATATGAGCAGTACTTC. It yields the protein CASSSGRLAGYEQYF.

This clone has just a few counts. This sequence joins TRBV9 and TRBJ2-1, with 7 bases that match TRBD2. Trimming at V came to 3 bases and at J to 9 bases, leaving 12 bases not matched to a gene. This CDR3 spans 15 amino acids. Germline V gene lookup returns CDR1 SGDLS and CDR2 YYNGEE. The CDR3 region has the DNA TGTGCCAGCAGCGCCTGGGGGGGAGGGAGCGGTGAGCAGTTCTTC. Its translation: CASSAWGGGSGEQFF.

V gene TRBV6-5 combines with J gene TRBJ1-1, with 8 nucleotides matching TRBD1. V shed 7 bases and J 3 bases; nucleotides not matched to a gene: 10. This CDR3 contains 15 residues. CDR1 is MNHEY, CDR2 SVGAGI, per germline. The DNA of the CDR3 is TGTGCCAGCACCGAGACAGGGGCAGGGTACACTGAAGCTTTCTTT. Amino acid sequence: CASTETGAGYTEAFF.

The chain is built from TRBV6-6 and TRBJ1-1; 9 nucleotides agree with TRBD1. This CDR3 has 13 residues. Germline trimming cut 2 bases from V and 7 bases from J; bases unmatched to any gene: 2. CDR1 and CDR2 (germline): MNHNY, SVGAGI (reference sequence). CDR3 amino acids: CASSYQGQGEAFF. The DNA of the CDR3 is TGTGCCAGCAGTTACCAGGGACAGGGTGAAGCTTTCTTT.

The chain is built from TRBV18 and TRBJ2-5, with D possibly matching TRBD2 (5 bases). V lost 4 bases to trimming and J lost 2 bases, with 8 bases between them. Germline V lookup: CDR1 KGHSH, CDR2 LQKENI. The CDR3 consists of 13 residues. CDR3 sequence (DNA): TGTGCCAGCTCACTCGGACTTCAAGAGACCCAGTACTTC. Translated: CASSLGLQETQYF.

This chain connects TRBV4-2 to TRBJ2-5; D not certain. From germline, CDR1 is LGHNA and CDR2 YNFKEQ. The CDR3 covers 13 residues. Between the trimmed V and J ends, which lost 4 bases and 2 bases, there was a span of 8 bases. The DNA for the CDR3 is TGTGCCAGCAGCCGGCAGGAACAAGAGACCCAGTACTTC. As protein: CASSRQEQETQYF.

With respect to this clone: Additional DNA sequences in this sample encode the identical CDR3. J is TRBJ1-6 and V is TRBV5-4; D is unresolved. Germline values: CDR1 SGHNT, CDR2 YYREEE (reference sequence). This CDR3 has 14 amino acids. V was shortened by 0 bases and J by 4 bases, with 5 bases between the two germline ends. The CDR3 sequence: CASSLDRYNSPLHF. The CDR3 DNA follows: TGTGCCAGCAGCTTGGACAGATATAATTCACCCCTCCACTTT.

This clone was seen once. The CDR3 bases are TGTGCCAGCAGCCATGTTAGGGCGGGAGTAGATACGCAGTATTTT. Translated: CASSHVRAGVDTQYF. This chain connects TRBV3-1 (or the pseudogene TRBV3-2) to TRBJ2-3, with 7 bases fitting TRBD2. V gave up 3 bases and J gave up 5 bases; unmatched junction bases: 8. Germline assignment: CDR1 LGHDT and CDR2 YNNKEL (reference sequence). CDR3 length equals 15 residues.

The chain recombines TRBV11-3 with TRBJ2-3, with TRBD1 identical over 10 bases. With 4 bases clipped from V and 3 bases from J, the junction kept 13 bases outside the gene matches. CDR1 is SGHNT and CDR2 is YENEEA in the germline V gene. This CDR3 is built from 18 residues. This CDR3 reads CASSSSRDRGLGTDTQYF. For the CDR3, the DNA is TGTGCCAGCAGCTCGTCCCGGGACAGGGGTTTAGGGACAGATACGCAGTATTTT.

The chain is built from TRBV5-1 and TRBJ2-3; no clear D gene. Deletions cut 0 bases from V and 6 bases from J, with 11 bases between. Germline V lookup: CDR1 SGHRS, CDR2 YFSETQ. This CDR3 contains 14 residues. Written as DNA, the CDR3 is TGCGCCAGCAGCTTGGATCCAGGCAGGGATACGCAGTATTTT. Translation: CASSLDPGRDTQYF.

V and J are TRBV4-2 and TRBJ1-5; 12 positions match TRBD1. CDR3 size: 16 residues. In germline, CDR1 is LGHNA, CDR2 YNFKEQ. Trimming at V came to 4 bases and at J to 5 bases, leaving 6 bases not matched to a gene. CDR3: CASSPRDRGQDQPQHF. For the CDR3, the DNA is TGTGCCAGCAGCCCCCGGGACAGGGGGCAGGATCAGCCCCAGCATTTT.